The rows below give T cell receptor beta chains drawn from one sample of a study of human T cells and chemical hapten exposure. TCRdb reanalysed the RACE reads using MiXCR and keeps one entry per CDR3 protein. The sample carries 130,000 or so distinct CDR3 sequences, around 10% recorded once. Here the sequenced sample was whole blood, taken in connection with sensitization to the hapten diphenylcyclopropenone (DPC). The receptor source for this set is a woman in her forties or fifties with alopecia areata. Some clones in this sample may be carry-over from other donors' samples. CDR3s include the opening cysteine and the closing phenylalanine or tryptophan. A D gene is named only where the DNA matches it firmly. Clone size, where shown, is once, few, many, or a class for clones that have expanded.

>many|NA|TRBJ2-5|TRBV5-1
TGCGCCAGCAGCTTACGACGTTTTCAAGAGACCCAGTACTTC
CASSLRRFQETQYF
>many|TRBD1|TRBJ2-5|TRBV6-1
TGTGCCAGCAGTGAAGCCCTGGGACAGGGCCAGGAGACCCAGTACTTC
CASSEALGQGQETQYF
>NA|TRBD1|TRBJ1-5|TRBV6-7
TGTGCCAGCAGTTATCGGGACAGGGGTTTGAGTCCGGCTCAGCCCCAGCATTTT
CASSYRDRGLSPAQPQHF
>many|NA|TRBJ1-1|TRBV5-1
TGCGCCAGCAGCTTGGGTATAGAAGCTTTCTTT
CASSLGIEAFF
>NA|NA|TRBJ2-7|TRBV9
TGTGCCAGCAGCGCCAGACCGGCCAGCGTTGCCCACGAGCAGTACTTC
CASSARPASVAHEQYF
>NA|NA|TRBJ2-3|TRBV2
TGTGCCAGCAGTGAAGCGATCCGGACTAGCACAGATACGCAGTATTTT
CASSEAIRTSTDTQYF
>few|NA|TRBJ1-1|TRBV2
TGTGCCAGCAGTGTACTCCGATCATTGAACACTGAAGCTTTCTTT
CASSVLRSLNTEAFF
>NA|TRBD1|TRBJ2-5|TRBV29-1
TGCAGCGTTAGGACAGGACTGGGTGCCCAGTACTTC
CSVRTGLGAQYF
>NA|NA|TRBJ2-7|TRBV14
TGTGCCAGCAGCCGGTCTTACTGGGACGAGCAGTACTTC
CASSRSYWDEQYF
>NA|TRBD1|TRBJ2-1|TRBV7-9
TGTGCCAGCAGCTTAGACAGGGGCAACTACAATGAGCAGTTCTTC
CASSLDRGNYNEQFF
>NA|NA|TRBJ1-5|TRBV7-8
TGTGCCAGCAGCTTAGCTAGGGGATCGGGCCAGCCCCAGCATTTT
CASSLARGSGQPQHF
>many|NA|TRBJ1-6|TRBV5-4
TGTGCCAGCAGCTCCGGACACCCGAGGGATTCACCCCTCCACTTT
CASSSGHPRDSPLHF
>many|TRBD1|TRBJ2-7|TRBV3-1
TGTGCCAGCAGCCTCGGACAGGTCTCCTACGAGCAGTACTTC
CASSLGQVSYEQYF
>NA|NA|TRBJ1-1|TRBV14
TGTGCCAGCAGCCAAGTGAACACTGAAGCTTTCTTT
CASSQVNTEAFF
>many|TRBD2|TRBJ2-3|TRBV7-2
TGTGCCAGCAGCTTAGGACTAGCGGTAGATACGCAGTATTTT
CASSLGLAVDTQYF
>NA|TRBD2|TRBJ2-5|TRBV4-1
TGCGCCAGCAGCCAAGGCCCCGCGGGGGAGCTGCAAGAGACCCAGTACTTC
CASSQGPAGELQETQYF
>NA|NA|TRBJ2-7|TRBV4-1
TGCGCCAGCAGCCAAATCATCACGTGGGAGCAGTACTTC
CASSQIITWEQYF
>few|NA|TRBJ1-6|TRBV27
TGTGCCAGCAGTTTGGGTTCCAGTGGACCCCTCCACTTT
CASSLGSSGPLHF
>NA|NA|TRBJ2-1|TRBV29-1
TGCAGCGGCCAAGTTTCGTGGCCAAGCTCCTACAATGAGCAGTTCTTC
CSGQVSWPSSYNEQFF
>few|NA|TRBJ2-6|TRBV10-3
TGTGCCATCAGGAGTCAGGTTGAGGGAGCTGGGGCCAACGTCCTGACTTTC
CAIRSQVEGAGANVLTF
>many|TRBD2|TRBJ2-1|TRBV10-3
TGTGCCATTGGAATAGCGGGAACGGGGAATGAGCAGTTCTTC
CAIGIAGTGNEQFF
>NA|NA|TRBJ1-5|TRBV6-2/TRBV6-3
TGTGCCAGCAGTACAGCCGGGGGCAATCAGCCCCAGCATTTT
CASSTAGGNQPQHF
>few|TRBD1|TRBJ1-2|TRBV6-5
TGTGCCAGCACCTCCACCGGGACAGGGTCGCCCTATGGCTACACCTTC
CASTSTGTGSPYGYTF
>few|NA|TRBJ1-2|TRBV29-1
TGCAGCGCAGTTTCGGGGGCGCTTGGCTACACCTTC
CSAVSGALGYTF
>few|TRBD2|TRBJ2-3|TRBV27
TGTGCCAGCAGTCCAGGGACTAGCGGGAGCCGAGATACGCAGTATTTT
CASSPGTSGSRDTQYF
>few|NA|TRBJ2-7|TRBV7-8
TGTGCCAGCAGCTTAGCTACTCATGCCTACGAGCAGTACTTC
CASSLATHAYEQYF
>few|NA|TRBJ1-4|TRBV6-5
TGTGCCAGCAGTTACGGGGGGAATAAGGGGGAAAAACTGTTTTTT
CASSYGGNKGEKLFF
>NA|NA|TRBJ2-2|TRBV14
TGTGCCAGCAGCCAAGATCAGTTGGGTCACACCGGGGAGCTGTTTTTT
CASSQDQLGHTGELFF
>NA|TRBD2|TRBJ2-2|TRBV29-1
TGCAGCGTCGGACTAGCGAACACCGGGGAGCTGTTTTTT
CSVGLANTGELFF
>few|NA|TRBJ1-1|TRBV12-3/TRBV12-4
TGTGCCAGCATTGGATTTCTGGTCACTGAAGCTTTCTTT
CASIGFLVTEAFF
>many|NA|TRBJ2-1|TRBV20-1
TGCAGTGCCCGGAAACCGGGACACTCCTACAATGAGCAGTTCTTC
CSARKPGHSYNEQFF
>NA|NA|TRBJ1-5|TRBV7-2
TGTGCCAGCAGCGGGGGACAAACTAGCAATCAGCCCCAGCATTTT
CASSGGQTSNQPQHF
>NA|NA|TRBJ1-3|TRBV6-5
TGTGCCAGCAGTGCACTCAGCTCTGGAAACACCATATATTTT
CASSALSSGNTIYF
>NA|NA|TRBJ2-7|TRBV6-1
TGTGCCAGCAGTGAAAACAGGGAATACGAGCAGTACTTC
CASSENREYEQYF
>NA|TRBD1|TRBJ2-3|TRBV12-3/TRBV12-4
TGTGCCAGCAGGATGACAGGGGGATCAGATACGCAGTATTTT
CASRMTGGSDTQYF
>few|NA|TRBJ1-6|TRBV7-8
TGTGCCAGCAGCCCGCAAGTTGGGAACAGGTTTTATAATTCACCCCTCCACTTT
CASSPQVGNRFYNSPLHF
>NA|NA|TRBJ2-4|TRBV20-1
TGCAGTGCTAGAGACCCGGGACCAAAAAACATTCAGTACTTC
CSARDPGPKNIQYF
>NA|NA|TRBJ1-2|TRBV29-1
TGCAGCGTTGATGGGGGCGGCGGCTATGGCTACACCTTC
CSVDGGGGYGYTF
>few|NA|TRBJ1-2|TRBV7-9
TGTGCCAGCAGCTTGCGGGGGGCAGGGCATGAAGGCTACACCTTC
CASSLRGAGHEGYTF
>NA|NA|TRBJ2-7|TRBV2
TGTGCCAGCAGTTTTGGGTCTATCGGCTACGAGCAGTACTTC
CASSFGSIGYEQYF
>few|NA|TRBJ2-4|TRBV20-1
TGCAGTGCTAGCGGGAGTGGAGGCAAAAACATTCAGTACTTC
CSASGSGGKNIQYF
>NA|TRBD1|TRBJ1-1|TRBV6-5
TGTGCCAGCAGACCGGGGGACAGATACTTGAACACTGAAGCTTTCTTT
CASRPGDRYLNTEAFF
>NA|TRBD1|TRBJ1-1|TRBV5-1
TGCGCCAGCAGCTTGGAACAGGGGGCTTCAACTGAAGCTTTCTTT
CASSLEQGASTEAFF
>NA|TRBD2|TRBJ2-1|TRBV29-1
TGCAGCGTTGATTCGCTAGCGGGATATGAGCAGTTCTTC
CSVDSLAGYEQFF
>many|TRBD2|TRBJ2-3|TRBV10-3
TGTGCCATCGAAGCGGGAGGTCGCGATACGCAGTATTTT
CAIEAGGRDTQYF
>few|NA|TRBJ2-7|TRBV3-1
TGTGCCAGCAGCCAATATCACGAGCAGTACTTC
CASSQYHEQYF
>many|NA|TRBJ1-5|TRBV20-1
TGCAGTGCTAGTCCGGACACCAATCAGCCCCAGCATTTT
CSASPDTNQPQHF